The rows below give T cell receptor beta chains drawn from one sample of a study of shared clonotypes between healthy human individuals. The repertoire was sequenced with immunoSEQ multiplex PCR; TCRdb's copy has only in-frame clones and lacks some. The table includes roughly 550,000 clones, over 95% detected once. The sequenced material came from naive CD8+ T cells sorted from blood. The receptors stem from a woman aged 25 to 39 in good health. CDR3s include the opening cysteine and the closing phenylalanine or tryptophan. Fields, in order: CDR3 protein, CDR3 DNA, V gene, D gene, clone size, J gene. D genes are given only for firm matches. The size of a clone is reported for some rows only, either as once, few or many, or as a class for expanded clones.

CDR3aa: CASSSTGNRNEQYF; CDR3nt: TGTGCCAGCAGTTCGACAGGTAATCGGAACGAGCAGTACTTC; v_gene: TRBV27; d_gene: NA; abundance: NA; j_gene: TRBJ2-7
CDR3aa: CASSLDGPGTINYPSGANVLTF; CDR3nt: TGTGCCAGCAGCTTAGATGGCCCCGGGACAATTAATTATCCCTCTGGGGCCAACGTCCTGACTTTC; v_gene: TRBV7-8; d_gene: NA; abundance: NA; j_gene: TRBJ2-6
CDR3aa: CATSLSYEQYF; CDR3nt: TGTGCCACCTCCCTCTCCTACGAGCAGTACTTC; v_gene: TRBV6-6; d_gene: NA; abundance: NA; j_gene: TRBJ2-7
CDR3aa: CSADRPNTGELFF; CDR3nt: TGCAGCGCAGACAGGCCTAACACCGGGGAGCTGTTTTTT; v_gene: TRBV29-1; d_gene: NA; abundance: NA; j_gene: TRBJ2-2
CDR3aa: CASDRAGYGYTF; CDR3nt: TGTGCCAGCGACAGGGCGGGCTATGGCTACACCTTC; v_gene: TRBV9; d_gene: TRBD1; abundance: NA; j_gene: TRBJ1-2
CDR3aa: CASRVGQGVDSNQPQHF; CDR3nt: TGTGCCAGCAGGGTTGGACAGGGGGTGGACAGCAATCAGCCCCAGCATTTT; v_gene: TRBV2; d_gene: TRBD1; abundance: NA; j_gene: TRBJ1-5
CDR3aa: CASSLRGQGEAFF; CDR3nt: TGTGCCAGCAGTTTGAGGGGGCAGGGTGAAGCTTTCTTT; v_gene: TRBV28; d_gene: TRBD1; abundance: once; j_gene: TRBJ1-1
CDR3aa: CASNGAEAFF; CDR3nt: TGTGCCAGTAATGGCGCTGAAGCTTTCTTT; v_gene: TRBV19; d_gene: NA; abundance: NA; j_gene: TRBJ1-1
CDR3aa: CASSANGEGPYGYTF; CDR3nt: TGTGCCAGCAGTGCGAATGGCGAGGGTCCCTATGGCTACACCTTC; v_gene: TRBV2; d_gene: NA; abundance: NA; j_gene: TRBJ1-2
CDR3aa: CASSFDAGTSYNEQFF; CDR3nt: TGTGCCAGCAGTTTCGATGCCGGCACATCCTACAATGAGCAGTTCTTC; v_gene: TRBV28; d_gene: NA; abundance: NA; j_gene: TRBJ2-1
CDR3aa: CASSEQVGEHNEQFF; CDR3nt: TGTGCCAGCAGCGAACAGGTAGGGGAGCACAATGAGCAGTTCTTC; v_gene: TRBV7-9; d_gene: NA; abundance: NA; j_gene: TRBJ2-1
CDR3aa: CASSRGTWEENTEAFF; CDR3nt: TGTGCCAGCAGCCGGGGAACCTGGGAAGAGAACACTGAAGCTTTCTTT; v_gene: TRBV11-2; d_gene: NA; abundance: NA; j_gene: TRBJ1-1
CDR3aa: CASSFGLPSSYEQYF; CDR3nt: TGTGCCAGCAGCTTCGGGCTACCGAGCTCCTACGAGCAGTACTTC; v_gene: TRBV7-9; d_gene: NA; abundance: NA; j_gene: TRBJ2-7
CDR3aa: CASSSEDNEQFF; CDR3nt: TGTGCCAGCAGCTCCGAGGACAATGAGCAGTTCTTC; v_gene: TRBV13; d_gene: NA; abundance: NA; j_gene: TRBJ2-1
CDR3aa: CASRGPRGANYGYTF; CDR3nt: TGTGCCAGCCGAGGCCCTCGGGGAGCTAACTATGGCTACACCTTC; v_gene: TRBV6-1; d_gene: NA; abundance: once; j_gene: TRBJ1-2
CDR3aa: CASSPNSGSITYEQYF; CDR3nt: TGTGCCAGCAGTCCAAATAGCGGGAGCATAACCTACGAGCAGTACTTC; v_gene: TRBV28; d_gene: TRBD2; abundance: NA; j_gene: TRBJ2-7
CDR3aa: CATSSDEAGAKNIQYF; CDR3nt: TGTGCCACCAGCAGTGATGAAGCGGGAGCCAAAAACATTCAGTACTTC; v_gene: TRBV15; d_gene: NA; abundance: NA; j_gene: TRBJ2-4
CDR3aa: CASSSTKAGEQFF; CDR3nt: TGTGCCAGCAGTTCCACCAAGGCGGGTGAGCAGTTCTTC; v_gene: TRBV6-5; d_gene: NA; abundance: NA; j_gene: TRBJ2-1
CDR3aa: CASSITGTGPYEQYF; CDR3nt: TGTGCCAGTAGTATCACCGGGACAGGGCCCTACGAGCAGTACTTC; v_gene: TRBV19; d_gene: TRBD1; abundance: NA; j_gene: TRBJ2-7
CDR3aa: CASSYATSGIDEQFF; CDR3nt: TGTGCCAGCAGTTACGCGACTAGCGGGATAGATGAGCAGTTCTTC; v_gene: TRBV27; d_gene: TRBD2; abundance: NA; j_gene: TRBJ2-1
CDR3aa: CASSLSQGGFDEQFF; CDR3nt: TGTGCCAGCAGTTTGTCACAGGGGGGGTTCGATGAGCAGTTCTTC; v_gene: TRBV27; d_gene: NA; abundance: NA; j_gene: TRBJ2-1
CDR3aa: CASSYGVREGPDTQYF; CDR3nt: TGTGCCAGCAGTTACGGTGTGCGGGAAGGCCCAGATACGCAGTATTTT; v_gene: TRBV6-5; d_gene: NA; abundance: once; j_gene: TRBJ2-3
CDR3aa: CASRWGQGDYGYTF; CDR3nt: TGTGCCAGCAGATGGGGACAGGGAGACTATGGCTACACCTTC; v_gene: TRBV27; d_gene: TRBD1; abundance: NA; j_gene: TRBJ1-2
CDR3aa: CASSAAIWMNTEAFF; CDR3nt: TGTGCCAGTAGTGCAGCAATTTGGATGAACACTGAAGCTTTCTTT; v_gene: TRBV19; d_gene: NA; abundance: NA; j_gene: TRBJ1-1
CDR3aa: CASSLGWRSYSGSSNEQYF; CDR3nt: TGTGCCAGCAGCTTAGGGTGGCGGTCTTATAGCGGGAGTAGCAACGAGCAGTACTTC; v_gene: TRBV7-6; d_gene: TRBD2; abundance: NA; j_gene: TRBJ2-7
CDR3aa: CASSVSGDLSYNEQFF; CDR3nt: TGTGCCAGCAGCGTGTCGGGGGATTTGTCCTACAATGAGCAGTTCTTC; v_gene: TRBV13; d_gene: NA; abundance: NA; j_gene: TRBJ2-1
CDR3aa: CASTPQAFGRLNNEQFF; CDR3nt: TGTGCCAGCACTCCCCAGGCTTTTGGGCGGCTAAACAATGAGCAGTTCTTC; v_gene: TRBV11-2; d_gene: NA; abundance: NA; j_gene: TRBJ2-1
CDR3aa: CASKSSGTSTSYEQYF; CDR3nt: TGTGCCAGCAAATCCTCCGGGACTAGCACCTCCTACGAGCAGTACTTC; v_gene: TRBV2; d_gene: TRBD2; abundance: NA; j_gene: TRBJ2-7
CDR3aa: CACTGTGYNEQFF; CDR3nt: TGTGCCTGTACCGGGACAGGGTACAATGAGCAGTTCTTC; v_gene: TRBV30; d_gene: TRBD1; abundance: NA; j_gene: TRBJ2-1
CDR3aa: CASSFSGSSYEQYF; CDR3nt: TGTGCCAGCAGCTTTAGCGGGAGCTCCTACGAGCAGTACTTC; v_gene: TRBV7-2; d_gene: TRBD2; abundance: NA; j_gene: TRBJ2-7
CDR3aa: CASSLGPGYNTEAFF; CDR3nt: TGTGCCAGTAGTCTGGGGCCGGGGTATAACACTGAAGCTTTCTTT; v_gene: TRBV19; d_gene: NA; abundance: once; j_gene: TRBJ1-1
CDR3aa: CASREDSYGYTF; CDR3nt: TGTGCCAGCAGGGAAGACAGCTATGGCTACACCTTC; v_gene: TRBV7-9; d_gene: NA; abundance: NA; j_gene: TRBJ1-2
CDR3aa: CASSERASGPYNEQFF; CDR3nt: TGTGCCAGCAGTGAACGGGCTAGCGGGCCCTACAATGAGCAGTTCTTC; v_gene: TRBV2; d_gene: TRBD2; abundance: NA; j_gene: TRBJ2-1
CDR3aa: CASSNQGGNYEQYF; CDR3nt: TGTGCCAGTAGTAATCAGGGGGGAAACTACGAGCAGTACTTC; v_gene: TRBV19; d_gene: NA; abundance: NA; j_gene: TRBJ2-7
CDR3aa: CASSLSPGALGTQYF; CDR3nt: TGTGCCAGCAGTTTATCGCCCGGAGCCCTCGGTACGCAGTATTTT; v_gene: TRBV27; d_gene: NA; abundance: NA; j_gene: TRBJ2-3
CDR3aa: CASSFHPREYREDTQYF; CDR3nt: TGTGCCAGCAGCTTTCACCCGCGGGAGTATCGTGAAGATACGCAGTATTTT; v_gene: TRBV5-8; d_gene: TRBD2; abundance: NA; j_gene: TRBJ2-3
CDR3aa: CASSLTGRGPEDDQPQHF; CDR3nt: TGTGCCAGCAGCTTAACCGGCAGGGGGCCAGAGGACGATCAGCCCCAGCATTTT; v_gene: TRBV13; d_gene: TRBD1; abundance: NA; j_gene: TRBJ1-5
CDR3aa: CSVVDRVATEAFF; CDR3nt: TGCAGCGTCGTGGACAGGGTGGCAACTGAAGCTTTCTTT; v_gene: TRBV29-1; d_gene: TRBD1; abundance: NA; j_gene: TRBJ1-1
CDR3aa: CASSEYGTDNEKLFF; CDR3nt: TGCGCCAGCAGTGAATATGGGACAGATAATGAAAAACTGTTTTTT; v_gene: TRBV10-1; d_gene: TRBD1; abundance: NA; j_gene: TRBJ1-4
CDR3aa: CASSQVGPNTGELFF; CDR3nt: TGCGCCAGCAGCCAAGTCGGGCCTAACACCGGGGAGCTGTTTTTT; v_gene: TRBV4-1; d_gene: NA; abundance: NA; j_gene: TRBJ2-2
CDR3aa: CASSSGQGVTEAFF; CDR3nt: TGTGCCAGCAGCTCGGGACAGGGGGTCACTGAAGCTTTCTTT; v_gene: TRBV5-8; d_gene: TRBD1; abundance: NA; j_gene: TRBJ1-1
CDR3aa: CASSAGQGTYNEQFF; CDR3nt: TGTGCCAGCAGCGCGGGACAGGGAACCTACAATGAGCAGTTCTTC; v_gene: TRBV9; d_gene: TRBD1; abundance: NA; j_gene: TRBJ2-1
CDR3aa: CASSPILRGSSYNSPLHF; CDR3nt: TGCGCCAGCAGCCCTATACTTCGGGGAAGCTCCTATAATTCACCCCTCCACTTT; v_gene: TRBV4-1; d_gene: NA; abundance: once; j_gene: TRBJ1-6
CDR3aa: CASSVGGGAGQPQHF; CDR3nt: TGTGCCAGCAGCGTAGGGGGGGGCGCGGGTCAGCCCCAGCATTTT; v_gene: TRBV9; d_gene: NA; abundance: once; j_gene: TRBJ1-5
CDR3aa: CASSDVAGVETDTQYF; CDR3nt: TGTGCCAGCAGTGACGTAGCGGGAGTTGAGACAGATACGCAGTATTTT; v_gene: TRBV2; d_gene: TRBD2; abundance: NA; j_gene: TRBJ2-3